This T cell receptor beta chain stems from a study of response to subunit inactivated influenza vaccine. Points from the study as a whole: It was suggested by the authors that few new T cells are recruited by each seasonal influenza vaccination.

This CDR3 region has 19 residues. Germline V CDR1 and CDR2: LGHNA, YSLEER. Trimming at V came to 4 bases and at J to 4 bases, leaving 18 bases not matched to a gene. TCRdb recomputed calls from the RT-PCR reads with MiXCR, one row per CDR3 protein. The sample yields hundreds of thousands of distinct CDR3 sequences, around 13% seen once. Comments on this clonotype: What it recognizes is unknown.

The material sequenced was PBMCs from blood, taken around 15 days before vaccination. This receptor was identified in a man in his forties or fifties who received an inactivated influenza vaccine. The V call is TRBV4-3, the J call TRBJ2-3, with 9 bases identical to TRBD2. In nucleotides, the CDR3 is TGCGCCAGCAGCCCTAGAAGGGTGCTAGCGGGACCGGAGGCAGATACGCAGTATTTT. This codes for CASSPRRVLAGPEADTQYF.